Shown below are 27 T cell receptor beta chains from a single sample sequenced in a study of blood T cell repertoires in COVID-19. TCRdb's table, derived via immunoSEQ multiplex PCR, lists solely in-frame clones and lacks some. The table records 490,000 or so clones, around nine tenths of them present only once. Sequencing was carried out using PBMCs or T cells enriched from blood (not recorded which). The origin of the receptors is a woman between 40 and 55 years old who had recovered from COVID-19.

V is TRBV11-3 and J is TRBJ2-3, with 12 bases lining up with TRBD2. The CDR3 has 17 amino acids. Germline assignment: CDR1 SGHNT and CDR2 YENEEA. V shed 5 bases and J 2 bases; nucleotides not matched to a gene: 8. For the CDR3, the DNA is TGTGCCAGCAGCGTCGGGACTAGCGGGTTGAACACAGATACGCAGTATTTT. Translation gives CASSVGTSGLNTDTQYF.

The rearrangement links TRBV6-5 to TRBJ1-2; weak D call: TRBD1 (6 bases). CDR3 length equals 14 residues. The germline V gene encodes CDR1 MNHEY and CDR2 SVGAGI. V lost 6 bases to trimming and J lost 3 bases, with 14 bases between them. The CDR3 sequence: CASRQIQGYYGYTF. The CDR3, as DNA: TGTGCCAGCAGGCAAATACAGGGCTACTATGGCTACACCTTC.

The rearrangement joins TRBV5-5 to TRBJ1-1; D remains ambiguous. Trimming shortened V by 0 bases and J by 1 base, and 7 bases separated the two germline ends. Germline CDR1 and CDR2: SGHKS and YYEKEE (reference sequence). The CDR3 runs 14 residues. In nucleotides, the CDR3 is TGTGCCAGCAGCTTGGGAACAGCGAACACTGAAGCTTTCTTT. Its protein is CASSLGTANTEAFF.

The chain is built from TRBV5-5 and TRBJ1-6; unclear D gene. The germline V and J ends were trimmed by 2 bases and 5 bases, with 17 bases remaining between them. Germline CDR1 SGHKS, CDR2 YYEKEE (reference sequence). The CDR3 spans 17 residues. In DNA, the CDR3 is TGTGCCAGCAGCTTTGACGTCCACTCCCGGGATAATTCACCCCTCCACTTT. Protein sequence: CASSFDVHSRDNSPLHF.

The chain joins TRBV5-1 to TRBJ2-7; 7 positions agree with TRBD2. The V gene end was trimmed by 5 bases and the J gene end by 3 bases; junction bases not matched to a gene: 11. Germline CDR1 reads SGHRS; CDR2 reads YFSETQ. The CDR3 spans 15 residues. The CDR3 spells CASRFWSGTNYEQYF. DNA of the CDR3: TGCGCCAGCAGATTTTGGAGCGGGACCAACTACGAGCAGTACTTC. Full variable domain (remainder filled in from reference TRBV5-1 and TRBJ2-7): KAGVTQTPRYLIKTRGQQVTLSCSPISGHRSVSWYQQTPGQGLQFLFEYFSETQRNKGNFPGRFSGRQFSNSRSEMNVSTLELGDSALYLCASRFWSGTNYEQYFGPGTRLTVT.

V usage is TRBV27 and J usage is TRBJ2-1; 7 bases match TRBD2. Looked up from germline, CDR1 is MNHEY and CDR2 is SMNVEV (reference sequence). Losses at the gene ends were 2 bases for V and 6 bases for J; bases not matched to a gene: 10. The CDR3 has 16 amino acids. The CDR3 DNA reads as TGTGCCAGCAGTTTACTTTTAGGACTAGAGACCAATGAGCAGTTCTTC. Translating gives CASSLLLGLETNEQFF.

The rearrangement links TRBV27 to TRBJ2-6; 9 positions match TRBD1. This CDR3 spans 20 amino acids. Losses at the gene ends were 6 bases for V and 1 base for J; bases not matched to a gene: 16. Looked up from germline, CDR1 is MNHEY and CDR2 is SMNVEV (reference sequence). DNA of the CDR3: TGTGCCAGCAGCACCCTCCCGGGACAGGGTATAAGATCTGGGGCCAACGTCCTGACTTTC. Its translation: CASSTLPGQGIRSGANVLTF.

This chain uses TRBV4-3 with TRBJ2-1, with 12 bases identical to TRBD2. Germline V gives CDR1 LGHNA, CDR2 YSLEER. This CDR3 spans 20 amino acids. With V trimmed by 0 bases and J by 6 bases, 15 bases remained unmatched. The CDR3 region has the DNA TGCGCCAGCAGCCAAGATTGGCTAGCGGGAGGGAAGCATGGGTTCAATGAGCAGTTCTTC. Amino acids: CASSQDWLAGGKHGFNEQFF.

The chain recombines TRBV29-1 with TRBJ2-7; the match to TRBD2 covers 10 bases. Germline V gives CDR1 SQVTM, CDR2 ANQGSEA. V lost 4 bases and J lost 2; bases outside the gene matches: 5. This CDR3 spans 14 amino acids. Here the CDR3 reads CSVGGLAEPYEQYF. CDR3 in DNA: TGCAGCGTTGGAGGACTAGCGGAGCCCTACGAGCAGTACTTC.

This clone has just one count. The chain uses TRBV19 and TRBJ2-3; D is undetermined. The germline gives CDR1 LNHDA, CDR2 SQIVND (reference sequence). V was trimmed by 4 bases and J by 10 bases, leaving 15 bases between them. The length of the CDR3 is 13 residues. CDR3 nucleotide sequence: TGTGCCAGTAGTACTACGAAGAGTAGTGCGCAGTATTTT. Its translation: CASSTTKSSAQYF.

This chain connects TRBV2 to TRBJ2-7; D is unresolved. The CDR3 loop spans 12 amino acids. Trimming removed 3 bases at V and 7 bases at J, with 10 bases between. CDR1 is SNHLY, CDR2 FYNNEI, per germline. CDR3: CASSERHREQYF. CDR3 DNA: TGTGCCAGCAGTGAGCGACATAGGGAGCAGTACTTC.

V gene TRBV9 combines with J gene TRBJ2-7, with 11 bases matching TRBD2. Per germline, CDR1 SGDLS and CDR2 YYNGEE. V was pared by 2 bases and J by 9 bases, with 10 bases of the junction left unmatched. This CDR3 region has 15 residues. The CDR3 coding sequence is TGTGCCAGCAGCGTTTCACTAGCGGGAGAACTGGGGCAGTACTTC. This sequence encodes CASSVSLAGELGQYF.

The chain couples TRBV7-2 to TRBJ1-1; no firm D call. Germline V gene data show CDR1 as SGHTA and CDR2 as FQGNSA. V gave up 5 bases and J gave up 3 bases, with 13 bases separating them. This CDR3 region has 14 residues. CDR3 nucleotides: TGTGCCAGCAGCCCCCGTGCGGCAGACACTGAAGCTTTCTTT. Translation gives CASSPRAADTEAFF.

This chain uses TRBV10-2 with TRBJ2-5; 11 bases map to TRBD2. This CDR3 has 15 amino acids. Losses at the gene ends were 5 bases for V and 5 bases for J; bases not matched to a gene: 7. Germline V CDR1 and CDR2: WSHSY, SAAADI. For the CDR3, the DNA is TGCGCCAGCAGTTTTATACTAGCGGGAGCTGAGACCCAGTACTTC. Its protein is CASSFILAGAETQYF.

This clone appeared a single time. The chain joins TRBV7-2 to TRBJ2-7, with unresolved D. CDR1 is SGHTA and CDR2 is FQGNSA in the germline V gene. Deletions cut 1 base from V and 3 bases from J, with 16 bases between. The CDR3 covers 16 residues. The CDR3 DNA sequence: TGTGCCAGCAGCTTAGGGGTCAGCCCCAACTACTACGAGCAGTACTTC. Translation gives CASSLGVSPNYYEQYF.

This clone was counted a few times. The chain links TRBV6-2 or TRBV6-3 to TRBJ1-2, with 10 bases identical to TRBD1. The germline V gene encodes CDR1 MNHEY and CDR2 SVGEGT. This CDR3 contains 13 residues. J was trimmed by 8 bases and V by 6 bases; bases with no gene match: 6. CDR3 region: CASSRDRGEGYTF. In DNA form, the CDR3 reads TGTGCCAGCAGCAGGGACAGGGGAGAAGGCTACACCTTC.

The genes are TRBV6-2 or TRBV6-3 and TRBJ2-7; 8 bases align to TRBD2. CDR3 length: 16 amino acids. The trim removed 4 bases at V and 1 base at J, leaving 9 bases unmatched. Germline assignment: CDR1 MNHEY and CDR2 SVGEGT. For the CDR3, the DNA is TGTGCCAGCAGTTCTAGACTAGCGAGGGGATCCTACGAGCAGTACTTC. Amino acid sequence: CASSSRLARGSYEQYF.

This chain links TRBV19 with TRBJ1-3, with TRBD1 matching 8 bases. Germline trimming cut 7 bases from V and 3 bases from J; bases unmatched to any gene: 8. Germline V lookup: CDR1 LNHDA, CDR2 SQIVND (reference sequence). The length of the CDR3 is 15 residues. The DNA for the CDR3 is TGTGCCAGTATGATCCCCGGGACAGGTGGAAACACCATATATTTT. It is translated as CASMIPGTGGNTIYF.

The sample holds a few counts of this clone. The genes are TRBV4-2 and TRBJ1-4; 8 bases are shared with TRBD1. This CDR3 has 16 residues. CDR1 and CDR2 from the germline V gene are LGHNA and YNFKEQ. V shed 4 bases, J shed 1 base, and the junction held 5 bases outside the gene matches. This CDR3 is CASSRFRGQTNEKLFF. The CDR3 DNA reads TGTGCCAGCAGCCGTTTCAGGGGGCAAACTAATGAAAAACTGTTTTTT.

As DNA, the CDR3 is TGTGCCAGCAGCGCCCCGGAGCGGTTAATGAACACTGAAGCTTTCTTT. It encodes CASSAPERLMNTEAFF. The chain recombines TRBV5-6 with TRBJ1-1; unclear D gene. This CDR3 spans 16 amino acids. Trimming cost V 4 bases and J 0 bases, with 16 bases left between them. Germline V gene lookup returns CDR1 SGHDT and CDR2 YYEEEE.

V usage is TRBV10-3 and J usage is TRBJ2-1; 9 positions agree with TRBD2. The V and J ends lost 1 base and 0 bases, in that order; junction bases with no gene match: 10. Germline loops: CDR1 ENHRY, CDR2 SYGVKD. CDR3 length equals 19 residues. The CDR3 DNA sequence: TGTGCCATCAGTGAGTTCAGCGGGAGGATCAAGAGCTCCTACAATGAGCAGTTCTTC. Residues: CAISEFSGRIKSSYNEQFF.

This clone showed up just once. This chain joins TRBV4-1 and TRBJ1-1, with D possibly being TRBD1 (5 bases). The V end was cut by 3 bases, the J end by 1 base, with 12 bases between. Germline CDR1 is MGHRA and CDR2 is YSYEKL. The CDR3 loop spans 15 amino acids. The CDR3 DNA reads TGCGCCAGCAGCCAGACCCCCGGACAGAACACTGAAGCTTTCTTT. Translation gives CASSQTPGQNTEAFF.

This clone was recorded a few times. The chain combines TRBV6-2 or TRBV6-3 with TRBJ2-1; 10 bases agree with TRBD2. The germline gives CDR1 MNHEY, CDR2 SVGEGT. The CDR3 totals 14 residues. Trimming at V came to 4 bases and at J to 5 bases, leaving 2 bases not matched to a gene. The CDR3 here is CASSSLAGDNEQFF. The CDR3 DNA is TGTGCCAGCAGTTCCCTAGCGGGAGACAATGAGCAGTTCTTC.

This clone was observed many times. This rearrangement joins TRBV25-1 to TRBJ1-1; 7 bases agree with TRBD1. The V and J ends lost 3 bases and 7 bases, in that order; junction bases with no gene match: 5. The CDR3 contains 13 residues. Looked up from germline, CDR1 is MGHDK and CDR2 is SYGVNS. The CDR3 reads CASSDQGGREAFF. Here the CDR3 DNA reads TGTGCCAGCAGTGATCAGGGGGGACGTGAAGCTTTCTTT.

The genes are TRBV6-2 or TRBV6-3 and TRBJ2-5; D is perhaps TRBD1 (5 bases). CDR3 length: 14 residues. CDR1 and CDR2 from the germline V gene are MNHEY and SVGEGT. V was shortened by 6 bases and J by 1 base, with 12 bases between the two germline ends. The CDR3 reads CASSPRTLQETQYF. Here the CDR3 DNA reads TGTGCCAGCAGCCCCCGGACACTCCAAGAGACCCAGTACTTC.

The chain uses TRBV9 and TRBJ2-7; 8 bases match TRBD1. Unmatched junction bases numbered 12, after V lost 4 bases and J lost 3 bases. Germline V CDR1 and CDR2: SGDLS, YYNGEE. The CDR3 is made up of 16 amino acids. In DNA, the CDR3 is TGTGCCAGCAGCCAAAATGCGGACAGGGCGGGCTACGAGCAGTACTTC. Its translation: CASSQNADRAGYEQYF.

This clone was observed a few times. V gene TRBV12-5 combines with J gene TRBJ2-2, with TRBD2 identical over 8 bases. This CDR3 contains 17 residues. The germline CDR1 and CDR2 sequences are LGHNT and FRNRAP. The J segment lost 4 bases and the V segment lost 0 bases, leaving 7 bases of the junction unmatched. In DNA form, the CDR3 reads TGTGCTAGTGGTTTGGTCCTGGGACTAGACTTCACCGGGGAGCTGTTTTTT. This codes for CASGLVLGLDFTGELFF. The full variable domain, its missing parts supplied by reference TRBV12-5 and TRBJ2-2, is DARVTQTPRHKVTEMGQEVTMRCQPILGHNTVFWYRQTMMQGLELLAYFRNRAPLDDSGMPKDRFSAEMPDATLATLKIQPSEPRDSAVYFCASGLVLGLDFTGELFFGEGSRLTVL.